This T cell receptor beta chain appears in the sequencing data of a study of blood T cell repertoires in COVID-19 (dated by TCRdb to 2018 to 2020). For the study in its entirety: Samples from collaborators originated in the United States, Italy and Spain and spanned both the acute and convalescent phases of COVID-19. The samples were drawn from the first 160 participants of the ongoing ImmuneRACE study and from some 1,300 subjects provided by 6 global collaborators. Sample metadata almost always included a de-identified subject ID, COVID-19 status, age in years and sex. A freely available public database, intended as a resource for researchers studying the immune response to SARS-CoV-2, is where the repertoires were released. Where HLA class I and class II types were available, the types were taken from metadata supplied by the sample provider, not from assay-based typing. The prospective study material was composed of cDNA or gDNA derived from T cells, B-cell-depleted T cells, or PBMCs. Subjects who had been exposed to COVID-19, were actively infected with it, or had recovered from it provided the deeply sampled blood TCRbeta repertoires that made up the dataset. What the study reported, not specific to this receptor: How much clinical and demographic metadata was included differed by source and by participant, and the metadata was provided uncurated.

A word on this clone: Its antigen is not yet known. Qualities for individual bases were not recorded, and no much larger clone is one base off.

Trimming takes 6 bases off V and 4 bases off J; junction bases not matched to a gene: 11. The CDR3 sequence holds 15 residues, the cysteine and phenylalanine included. The DNA shown is the 45-base CDR3, in frame from base 1. For CDR1 and CDR2, the germline V gene lists MNHEY and SVGAGI. The collaborating institutions used their own protocols to collect whole blood in K2EDTA tubes. For TCRbeta analysis, collaborators shipped samples as frozen whole blood, isolated PBMCs, or DNA extracted from either of those sample types. The immunoSEQ Assay, a bias-controlled multiplex PCR, was used to amplify TCRbeta CDR3 regions from genomic DNA. On the study's bioinformatics: Nucleated cell counts per sample were estimated from amplification of reference gene primers within the assay. To quantify the absolute abundance of each unique TCRbeta CDR3 rearrangement, sequence reads were collapsed and filtered. For each sample, productive Simpson clonality was calculated as the square root of Simpson's diversity index across productive rearrangements. TCRdb took this table from immuneACCESS and kept in-frame rearrangements with V and J called. Such tables lack part of the clones; where checked against another copy, unresolved V genes explain under half of the gap, and the rest is unexplained. The D gene and trimming were derived from the DNA, and the V and J assignments and clone size from that table. The sample profile shows about 62,000 clones; around 86% of them were found once. Around 1.3% of the sample comes from the top ten.

The sequence is built from TRBV6-5 and TRBJ1-1; the central 7 bases match TRBD1. This clonotype was obtained from a woman older than 75 with acute or convalescent COVID-19. The specimen sequenced was peripheral blood. The DNA reads as follows: TGTGCCAGCAGCGAGGGACAGCGGGGGGCCACTGAAGCTTTCTTT. It encodes CASSEGQRGATEAFF.